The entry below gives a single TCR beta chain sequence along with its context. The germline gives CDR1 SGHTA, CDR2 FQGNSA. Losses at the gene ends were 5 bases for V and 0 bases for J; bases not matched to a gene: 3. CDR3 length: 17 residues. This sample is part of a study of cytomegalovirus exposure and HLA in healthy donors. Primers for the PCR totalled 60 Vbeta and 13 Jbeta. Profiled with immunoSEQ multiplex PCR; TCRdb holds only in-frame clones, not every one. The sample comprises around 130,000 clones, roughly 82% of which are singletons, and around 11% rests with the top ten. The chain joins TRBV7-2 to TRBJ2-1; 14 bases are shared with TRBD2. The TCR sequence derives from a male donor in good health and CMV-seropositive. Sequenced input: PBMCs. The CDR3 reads CASSGLAGGPSYNEQFF. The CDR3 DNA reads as TGTGCCAGCAGCGGACTAGCGGGAGGACCCTCCTACAATGAGCAGTTCTTC.